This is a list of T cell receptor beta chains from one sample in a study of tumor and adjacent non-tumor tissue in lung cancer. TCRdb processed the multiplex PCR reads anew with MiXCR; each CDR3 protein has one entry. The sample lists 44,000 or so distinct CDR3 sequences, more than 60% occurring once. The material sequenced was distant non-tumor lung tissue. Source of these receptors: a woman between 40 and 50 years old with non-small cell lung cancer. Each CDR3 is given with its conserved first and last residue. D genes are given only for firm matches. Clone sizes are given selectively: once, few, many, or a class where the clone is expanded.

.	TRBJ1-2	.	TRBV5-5	CVSSPESLGYTF	TGTGTCAGCAGCCCAGAGTCGCTTGGCTACACCTTC
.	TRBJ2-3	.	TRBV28	CASNVASADTQYF	TGTGCCAGCAATGTTGCGAGCGCAGATACGCAGTATTTT
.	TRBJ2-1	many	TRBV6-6	CASRPGDRSREQFF	TGTGCCAGCAGACCGGGGGATAGATCGCGGGAGCAGTTCTTC
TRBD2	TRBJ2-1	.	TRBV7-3	CATRPSGSINEQFF	TGTGCCACCAGACCTAGCGGGAGTATCAATGAGCAGTTCTTC
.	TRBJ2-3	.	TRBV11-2	CTSSHLSTADTQYF	TGTACCAGCAGCCATCTAAGCACGGCAGATACGCAGTATTTT
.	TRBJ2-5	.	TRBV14	CASSLRLMAGTQYF	TGTGCCAGCAGCCTGAGACTGATGGCGGGGACCCAGTACTTC
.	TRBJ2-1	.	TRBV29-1	CNVVVGVLNEQFF	TGCAACGTTGTAGTGGGAGTACTTAATGAGCAGTTCTTC
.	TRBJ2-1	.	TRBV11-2	CTSSPPLASVHEQFF	TGTACCAGCAGTCCACCTTTGGCTAGCGTTCATGAGCAGTTCTTC
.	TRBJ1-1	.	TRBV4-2	CDSSQQGGNAEAFF	TGTGACAGCAGCCAACAGGGCGGGAACGCTGAAGCTTTCTTT
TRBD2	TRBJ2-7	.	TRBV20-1	CSTLAGGLYEQYF	TGCAGTACCTTGGCGGGGGGCTTATACGAGCAGTACTTC
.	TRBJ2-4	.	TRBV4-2	CAISPSWTDSGVKNIQRF	TGTGCCATCAGCCCATCATGGACAGATAGCGGAGTCAAAAACATTCAGCGCTTC
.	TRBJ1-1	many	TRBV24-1	CATSDLQSGGCRTEAFF	TGTGCCACCAGTGATTTGCAGTCCGGGGGTTGTAGAACTGAAGCTTTCTTT
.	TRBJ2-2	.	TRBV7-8	CASNLVRGNTGGLFF	TGTGCCAGCAACTTAGTCAGGGGAAACACCGGGGGGCTGTTTTTC
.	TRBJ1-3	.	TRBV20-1	CSARGRGISENTIYF	TGCAGTGCTAGAGGGCGGGGGATCTCTGAAAACACCATATATTTT
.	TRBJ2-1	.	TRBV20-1	CSAIARDDEQFF	TGCAGTGCGATTGCTAGGGACGATGAGCAGTTCTTC
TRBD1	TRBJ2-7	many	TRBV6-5	CASSPGTGVHEQYF	TGTGCCAGCAGTCCCGGGACAGGGGTCCACGAGCAGTACTTC